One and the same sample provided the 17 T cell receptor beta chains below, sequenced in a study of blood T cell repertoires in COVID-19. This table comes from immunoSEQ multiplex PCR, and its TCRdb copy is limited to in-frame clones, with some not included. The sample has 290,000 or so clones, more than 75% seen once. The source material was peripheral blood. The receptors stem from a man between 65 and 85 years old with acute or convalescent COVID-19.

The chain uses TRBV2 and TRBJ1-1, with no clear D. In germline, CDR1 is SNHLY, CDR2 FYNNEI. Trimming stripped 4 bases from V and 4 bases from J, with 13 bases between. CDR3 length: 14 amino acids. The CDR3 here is CASSVEVGGTEAFF. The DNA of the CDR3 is TGTGCCAGCAGTGTCGAGGTGGGAGGCACTGAAGCTTTCTTT.

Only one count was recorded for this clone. DNA for the CDR3: TGTGCCACCAGCAGCCGACAGGGAGTACGCGAAAAACTGTTTTTT. Protein product: CATSSRQGVREKLFF. The chain carries TRBV15 and TRBJ1-4; 7 bases fit TRBD1. Germline loops: CDR1 LNHNV, CDR2 YYDKDF (reference sequence). V was pared by 3 bases and J by 8 bases, with 9 bases of the junction left unmatched. The CDR3 consists of 15 residues.

This CDR3 is CATSRGQGTHQETQYF. The CDR3 DNA is TGTGCCACCAGCAGAGGACAGGGGACCCATCAAGAGACCCAGTACTTC. The V call is TRBV15, the J call TRBJ2-5; 8 bases fit TRBD1. CDR3 length: 16 residues. Trimming took 1 base from V and 2 from J; bases not matched to a gene: 6. Per germline, CDR1 LNHNV and CDR2 YYDKDF (reference sequence).

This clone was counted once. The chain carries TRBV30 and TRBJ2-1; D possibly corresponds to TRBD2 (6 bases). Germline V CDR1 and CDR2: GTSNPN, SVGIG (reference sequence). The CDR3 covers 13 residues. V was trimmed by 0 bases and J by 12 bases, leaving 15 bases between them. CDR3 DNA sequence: TGTGCCTGGAGTGTACGGGGGACGGACGGGCAGTTCTTC. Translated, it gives CAWSVRGTDGQFF.

CDR3 sequence: CASRANRGGTDTQYF. In DNA form, the CDR3 reads TGTGCCAGCAGGGCTAACAGGGGGGGCACAGATACGCAGTATTTT. J is TRBJ2-3 and V is TRBV5-4; 8 positions agree with TRBD1. The V and J ends lost 5 bases and 1 base, in that order; junction bases with no gene match: 6. Germline CDR1 is SGHNT and CDR2 is YYREEE (reference sequence). The CDR3 consists of 15 residues.

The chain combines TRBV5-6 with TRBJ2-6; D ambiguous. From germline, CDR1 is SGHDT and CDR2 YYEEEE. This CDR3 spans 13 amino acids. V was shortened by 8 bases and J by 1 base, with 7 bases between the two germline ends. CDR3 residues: CASWHSGANVLTF. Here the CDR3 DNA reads TGTGCCAGTTGGCATTCTGGGGCCAACGTCCTGACTTTC. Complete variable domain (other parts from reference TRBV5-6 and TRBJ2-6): DAGVTQSPTHLIKTRGQQVTLRCSPKSGHDTVSWYQQALGQGPQFIFQYYEEEERQRGNFPDRFSGHQFPNYSSELNVNALLLGDSALYLCASWHSGANVLTFGAGSRLTVL.

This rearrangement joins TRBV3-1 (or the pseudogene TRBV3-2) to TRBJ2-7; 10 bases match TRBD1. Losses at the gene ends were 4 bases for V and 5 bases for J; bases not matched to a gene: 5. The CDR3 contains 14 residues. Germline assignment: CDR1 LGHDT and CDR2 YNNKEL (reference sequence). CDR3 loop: CASSPGTGDHEQYF. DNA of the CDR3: TGTGCCAGCAGCCCGGGGACAGGGGACCACGAGCAGTACTTC.

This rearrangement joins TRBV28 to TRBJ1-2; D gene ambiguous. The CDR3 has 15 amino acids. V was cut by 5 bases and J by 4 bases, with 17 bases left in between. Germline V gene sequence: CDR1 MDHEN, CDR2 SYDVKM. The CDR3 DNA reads TGTGCCAGCAGTCCCCCCACGTTCAGTATCTATGGCTACACCTTC. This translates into CASSPPTFSIYGYTF.

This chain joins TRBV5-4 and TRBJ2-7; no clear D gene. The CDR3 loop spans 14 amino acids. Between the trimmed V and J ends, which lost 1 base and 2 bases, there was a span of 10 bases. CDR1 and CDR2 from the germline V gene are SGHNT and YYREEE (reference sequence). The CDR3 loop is CASSLMSAPYEQYF. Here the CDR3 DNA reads TGTGCCAGCAGCTTGATGAGCGCGCCCTACGAGCAGTACTTC.

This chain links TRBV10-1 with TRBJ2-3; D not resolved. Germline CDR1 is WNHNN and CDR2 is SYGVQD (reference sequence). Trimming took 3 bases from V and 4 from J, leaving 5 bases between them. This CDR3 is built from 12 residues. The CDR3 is CASSDRADTQYF. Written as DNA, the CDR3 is TGCGCCAGCAGTGACCGAGCAGATACGCAGTATTTT.

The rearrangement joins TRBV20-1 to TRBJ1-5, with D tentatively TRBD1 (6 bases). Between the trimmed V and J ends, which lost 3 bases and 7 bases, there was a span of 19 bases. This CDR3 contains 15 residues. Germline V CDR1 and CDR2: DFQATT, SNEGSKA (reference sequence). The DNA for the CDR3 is TGCAGTGCTAGTATACTCCACAGGGAAACACAGCCCCAGCATTTT. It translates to CSASILHRETQPQHF.

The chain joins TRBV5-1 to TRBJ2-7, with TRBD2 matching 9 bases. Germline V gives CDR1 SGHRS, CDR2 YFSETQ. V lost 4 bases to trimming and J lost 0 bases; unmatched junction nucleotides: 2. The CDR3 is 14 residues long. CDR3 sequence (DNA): TGCGCCAGCAGCGAACTAGCGGGCTCCTACGAGCAGTACTTC. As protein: CASSELAGSYEQYF.

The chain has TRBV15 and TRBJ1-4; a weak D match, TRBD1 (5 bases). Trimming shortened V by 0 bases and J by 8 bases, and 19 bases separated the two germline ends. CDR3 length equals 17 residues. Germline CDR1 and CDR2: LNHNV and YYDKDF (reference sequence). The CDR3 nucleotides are TGTGCCACCAGCAGAGATCGTGGGGGGGTCTTAAACGAAAAACTGTTTTTT. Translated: CATSRDRGGVLNEKLFF.

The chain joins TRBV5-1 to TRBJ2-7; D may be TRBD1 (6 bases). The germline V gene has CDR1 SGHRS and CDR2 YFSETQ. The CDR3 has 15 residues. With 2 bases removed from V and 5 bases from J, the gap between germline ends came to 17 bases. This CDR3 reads CASSFGAGAADEQYF. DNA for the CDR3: TGCGCCAGCAGCTTCGGGGCAGGGGCAGCAGACGAGCAGTACTTC.

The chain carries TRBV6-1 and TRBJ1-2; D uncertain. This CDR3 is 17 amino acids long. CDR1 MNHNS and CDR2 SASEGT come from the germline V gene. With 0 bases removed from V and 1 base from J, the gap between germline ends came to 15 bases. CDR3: CASSEALMQTVNYGYTF. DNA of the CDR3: TGTGCCAGCAGTGAAGCACTTATGCAAACGGTTAACTATGGCTACACCTTC.

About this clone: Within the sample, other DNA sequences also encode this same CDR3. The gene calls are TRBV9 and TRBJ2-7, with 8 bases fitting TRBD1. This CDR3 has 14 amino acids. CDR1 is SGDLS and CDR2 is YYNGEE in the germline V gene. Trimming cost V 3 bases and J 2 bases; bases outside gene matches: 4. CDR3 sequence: CASSGGQGPYEQYF. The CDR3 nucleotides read TGTGCCAGCAGCGGCGGACAGGGCCCCTACGAGCAGTACTTC.

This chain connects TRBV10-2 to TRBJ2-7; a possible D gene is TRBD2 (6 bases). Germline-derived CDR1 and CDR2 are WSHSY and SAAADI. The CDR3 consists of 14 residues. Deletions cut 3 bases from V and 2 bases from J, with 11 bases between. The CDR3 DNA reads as TGCGCCAGCAGTGACCGGGGGTGGACCTACGAGCAGTACTTC. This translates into CASSDRGWTYEQYF.